This TCR beta chain is drawn from a study of CD8+CD57+ T cells in acquired aplastic anemia. Study-wide context: Sorted CD4+ and CD8+ cells yielded about 3.1 ug of DNA on average. Regarding the study as a whole: Overlapping CD8+ CDR3 repertoires of patients and controls contained twenty-nine shared sequences. Controls and patients did not differ significantly in CD8+ Simpson's diversity.

It was genomic DNA that served as the template for profiling TCR beta VDJ and CDR3. TCRdb passed the reads through MiXCR, listing each CDR3 protein once. The sample has about 190,000 distinct CDR3 sequences; around 65% are singletons. The germline V gene encodes CDR1 SGHAT and CDR2 FQNNGV. Trimming pared 1 base from V and 0 bases from J, leaving 10 bases between. This CDR3 has 16 amino acids. Of note for this clonotype: The target antigen is unknown.

V and J are TRBV11-2 and TRBJ1-5; D is unclear. Sequences were obtained from sorted CD4+, CD8+, or CD8+CD57+ T cells (not recorded which) from PBMCs. The clonotype was recovered from a human donor with severe aplastic anemia or a healthy control (not recorded which). CDR3 bases: TGTGCCAGCAGCTTAGGTGAACCCCATAGCAATCAGCCCCAGCATTTT. Its translation is CASSLGEPHSNQPQHF.